A single sample gave rise to the 28 T cell receptor beta chains below, sequenced in a study of T cell responses to AZD1222 COVID-19 vaccine. Profiled with immunoSEQ multiplex PCR; TCRdb holds only in-frame clones, not every one. This sample carries fewer than 120,000 clones, 85% to 95% of them seen once, and the ten largest clones take 7.5% to 9%. This sample comprised peripheral blood, obtained on day 0 of AZD1222 vaccination. The receptors derive from an adult in good health.

The gene calls are TRBV20-1 and TRBJ1-1; D is ambiguous. Looked up from germline, CDR1 is DFQATT and CDR2 is SNEGSKA (reference sequence). Trimming took off 6 bases at V and 3 bases at J, with 8 bases between the two ends. The CDR3 has 11 amino acids. This CDR3 reads CSARRDTEAFF. In DNA, the CDR3 is TGCAGTGCCCGCCGGGACACTGAAGCTTTCTTT.

J is TRBJ2-5 and V is TRBV30; the match to TRBD2 covers 12 bases. The germline V gene encodes CDR1 GTSNPN and CDR2 SVGIG (reference sequence). V gave up 4 bases and J gave up 1 base; unmatched junction bases: 7. CDR3 length equals 16 residues. For the CDR3, the DNA is TGTGCCTGGAAACTACTAGCGGGGGGCCTCCAAGAGACCCAGTACTTC. Its translation is CAWKLLAGGLQETQYF.

The V gene is TRBV28, the J gene TRBJ2-3, with 7 bases that match TRBD1. J was trimmed by 11 bases and V by 6 bases; bases with no gene match: 5. The CDR3 consists of 11 residues. The germline gives CDR1 MDHEN, CDR2 SYDVKM. The CDR3 nucleotides read TGTGCCAGCAGCCACAGGGGTGGGCAGTATTTT. Its translation: CASSHRGGQYF.

This rearrangement joins TRBV11-2 to TRBJ1-2; a weak D match, TRBD1 (5 bases). The CDR3 contains 16 residues. Germline CDR1 and CDR2: SGHAT and FQNNGV. V shed 4 bases and J shed 4 bases, with 19 bases lying between them. CDR3 loop: CASSSYSGALTYGYTF. CDR3 nucleotides: TGTGCCAGCAGCTCATATAGTGGGGCACTTACCTATGGCTACACCTTC.

This chain connects TRBV11-2 to TRBJ2-5; TRBD1 agrees at 9 bases. The closer fit of TRBJ2-7 to the DNA end suggests the J call may be wrong. This CDR3 region has 17 residues. In germline, CDR1 is SGHAT, CDR2 FQNNGV. The CDR3 reads CASSYSAGTGRSYEQYF. The CDR3 coding sequence is TGTGCCAGCAGCTACTCCGCCGGGACAGGGAGGTCCTACGAGCAGTACTTC.

The V call is TRBV5-1, the J call TRBJ2-1, with D hard to call. There are 13 residues in the CDR3. Germline V CDR1 and CDR2: SGHRS, YFSETQ. Trimming left V 2 bases short and J 6 bases short, with 9 bases between. Here the CDR3 DNA reads TGCGCCAGCAGCTTAGGTCCCGCCAATGAGCAGTTCTTC. Translating it yields CASSLGPANEQFF.

The chain employs TRBV28 and TRBJ1-2; 9 nucleotides line up with TRBD1. V lost 1 base, J lost 10 bases, and 7 bases stayed unmatched. This CDR3 has 14 amino acids. CDR1 and CDR2 from the germline V gene are MDHEN and SYDVKM. CDR3 bases: TGTGCCAGCAGTTTATTGGGGACAGGGAAGGTCTACACCTTC. Protein sequence: CASSLLGTGKVYTF.

The chain employs TRBV2 and TRBJ2-2; the D is unclear. V dropped 10 bases and J dropped 1 base, with 7 bases sitting between them. The CDR3 is 12 amino acids. CDR1 is SNHLY and CDR2 is FYNNEI in the germline V gene. The DNA for the CDR3 is TGTGCCACTCTGGGGAACACCGGGGAGCTGTTTTTT. Residues: CATLGNTGELFF.

V and J are TRBV3-1 (or the pseudogene TRBV3-2) and TRBJ2-1; no reliable D call. V lost 5 bases and J lost 5, with 7 bases in between. CDR1 is LGHDT and CDR2 is YNNKEL in the germline V gene (reference sequence). This CDR3 comprises 12 residues. The CDR3 nucleotides read TGTGCCAGCAGCAAAGGACACAATGAGCAGTTCTTC. It encodes CASSKGHNEQFF.

This clone was observed a single time. The J gene is TRBJ1-1, the V gene TRBV10-1; D gene uncertain. Germline V gives CDR1 WNHNN, CDR2 SYGVQD (reference sequence). Trimming removed 6 bases from V and 4 bases from J, with 15 bases in between. The CDR3 consists of 14 residues. CDR3 residues: CASREGGVGTEAFF. Here the CDR3 DNA reads TGCGCCAGCAGGGAAGGAGGCGTAGGCACTGAAGCTTTCTTT.

The chain uses TRBV27 and TRBJ1-2; D ambiguous. Germline lookup yields CDR1 MNHEY and CDR2 SMNVEV (reference sequence). The V gene lost 6 bases and the J gene lost 2 bases, with 10 bases spanning the gap. The CDR3 is 13 amino acids. CDR3 in DNA: TGTGCCAGCAGCTGGGTTGGCAACTATGGCTACACCTTC. This codes for CASSWVGNYGYTF.

The gene calls are TRBV6-4 and TRBJ2-3; D not resolved. The CDR3 contains 14 residues. V was pared by 4 bases and J by 1 base, with 9 bases between. Germline CDR1 MRHNA, CDR2 SNTAGT. The CDR3 is CASSGTWGTDTQYF. Here the CDR3 DNA reads TGTGCCAGCAGTGGTACCTGGGGCACAGATACGCAGTATTTT.

The V and J genes are TRBV5-1 and TRBJ2-1, with D hard to call. CDR3 length: 12 amino acids. Germline CDR1 is SGHRS and CDR2 is YFSETQ. Trimming removed 0 bases from V and 8 bases from J, with 6 bases in between. CDR3 bases: TGCGCCAGCAGCTTGGCGACCCATGAGCAGTTCTTC. It yields the protein CASSLATHEQFF. Filled out from reference TRBV5-1 and TRBJ2-1, the complete variable domain reads KAGVTQTPRYLIKTRGQQVTLSCSPISGHRSVSWYQQTPGQGLQFLFEYFSETQRNKGNFPGRFSGRQFSNSRSEMNVSTLELGDSALYLCASSLATHEQFFGPGTRLTVL.

This clone was counted between two and nine times. The chain uses TRBV3-1 (or the pseudogene TRBV3-2) and TRBJ1-1, with a weak D call TRBD1 (6 bases). From germline, CDR1 is LGHDT and CDR2 YNNKEL (reference sequence). The CDR3 is 12 amino acids. V was cut by 1 base and J by 10 bases, with 10 bases left in between. The chain's CDR3 is CASSQAGVGAFF. DNA for the CDR3: TGTGCCAGCAGCCAAGCAGGGGTAGGAGCTTTCTTT.

There are a few counts of this clone. The genes are TRBV7-9 and TRBJ1-1; D remains ambiguous. Germline V gives CDR1 SEHNR, CDR2 FQNEAQ (reference sequence). V lost 5 bases to trimming and J lost 8 bases, with 15 bases between them. CDR3 length: 13 residues. The CDR3, as DNA: TGTGCCAGCAGCCTCGAGGGCCAGTCGGAAGCTTTCTTT. Translated: CASSLEGQSEAFF.

The chain recombines TRBV10-1 with TRBJ2-3, with D perhaps TRBD1 (6 bases). This CDR3 spans 13 amino acids. Germline values: CDR1 WNHNN, CDR2 SYGVQD (reference sequence). Trimming took 6 bases from V and 1 from J, leaving 8 bases between them. The CDR3 DNA reads TGCGCCAGCAGGGCAGGGGGCACAGATACGCAGTATTTT. Translation gives CASRAGGTDTQYF.

The rearrangement joins TRBV7-9 to TRBJ1-4, with D unresolved. This CDR3 has 14 amino acids. The germline V gene has CDR1 SEHNR and CDR2 FQNEAQ (reference sequence). Trimming left V 6 bases short and J 10 bases short, with 18 bases between. CDR3 nucleotide sequence: TGTGCCAGCAGTCGCACCGACCGCGGGCGAAAACTGTTTTTT. Amino acids: CASSRTDRGRKLFF. The whole variable domain, remainder taken from reference TRBV7-9 and TRBJ1-4, is DTGVSQNPRHKITKRGQNVTFRCDPISEHNRLYWYRQTLGQGPEFLTYFQNEAQLEKSRLLSDRFSAERPKGSFSTLEIQRTEQGDSAMYLCASSRTDRGRKLFFGSGTQLSVL.

This clone was detected only a few times. This chain uses TRBV10-3 with TRBJ1-1; D might be TRBD1 (6 bases). This CDR3 is 19 amino acids long. Trimming took 4 bases from V and 2 from J, leaving 26 bases between them. Germline values: CDR1 ENHRY, CDR2 SYGVKD. CDR3 sequence: CAISASRWGGGKNNTEAFF. CDR3 nucleotide sequence: TGTGCCATCAGTGCCTCTCGCTGGGGAGGGGGTAAAAATAACACTGAAGCTTTCTTT.

The J gene is TRBJ2-7, the V gene TRBV12-5; TRBD1 matches at 7 bases. V lost 5 bases, J lost 1 base, and 2 bases stayed unmatched. Germline lookup yields CDR1 LGHNT and CDR2 FRNRAP. This CDR3 has 13 amino acids. Written as DNA, the CDR3 is TGTGCTAGTGGTCCGGACAGGTCCTACGAGCAGTACTTC. It specifies CASGPDRSYEQYF. The full variable domain, rest sourced from reference TRBV12-5 and TRBJ2-7, is DARVTQTPRHKVTEMGQEVTMRCQPILGHNTVFWYRQTMMQGLELLAYFRNRAPLDDSGMPKDRFSAEMPDATLATLKIQPSEPRDSAVYFCASGPDRSYEQYFGPGTRLTVT.

The chain joins TRBV5-1 to TRBJ1-4; tentatively, D is TRBD1 (5 bases). Trimming pared 1 base from V and 5 bases from J, leaving 15 bases between. Germline lookup yields CDR1 SGHRS and CDR2 YFSETQ. The CDR3 totals 16 residues. CDR3 coding DNA: TGCGCCAGCAGCTTGACCCCACAGGCCTCAAATGAAAAACTGTTTTTT. Residues: CASSLTPQASNEKLFF.

The gene calls are TRBV10-2 and TRBJ2-7; perhaps TRBD1 as D (5 bases). The CDR3 sequence is 14 residues long. V lost 6 bases and J lost 5, with 17 bases in between. Germline V gene lookup returns CDR1 WSHSY and CDR2 SAAADI. The CDR3 DNA is TGCGCCAGCAGCAAGCAGGGTGGCATAGACGAGCAGTACTTC. Residues: CASSKQGGIDEQYF.

The count of this clone is one. The chain recombines TRBV28 with TRBJ1-2; 11 bases are a match to TRBD1. Germline CDR1 is MDHEN and CDR2 is SYDVKM. This CDR3 comprises 17 residues. V lost 10 bases, J lost 3 bases, and 16 bases stayed unmatched. CDR3 DNA sequence: TGTGCCACCACCCCCGGGACAGGGGGTTTTAATTACTATGGCTACACCTTC. Translating it yields CATTPGTGGFNYYGYTF.

The chain couples TRBV29-1 to TRBJ2-2; TRBD1 agrees at 10 bases. CDR3 length: 16 amino acids. Germline V gene sequence: CDR1 SQVTM, CDR2 ANQGSEA. V lost 0 bases and J lost 3; bases outside the gene matches: 4. The CDR3, as DNA: TGCAGCGTTGAAGATCAGGGGACAGGGGACACCGGGGAGCTGTTTTTT. This sequence encodes CSVEDQGTGDTGELFF.

The rearrangement uses TRBV7-2 and TRBJ2-3; D possibly corresponds to TRBD1 (5 bases). The CDR3 sequence is 15 residues long. Trimming took off 1 base at V and 1 base at J, with 9 bases between the two ends. Germline loops: CDR1 SGHTA, CDR2 FQGNSA. The CDR3 sequence: CASSLGGLRTDTQYF. The CDR3 DNA sequence: TGTGCCAGCAGCTTAGGGGGCCTTCGCACAGATACGCAGTATTTT. Full variable domain (missing parts from reference TRBV7-2 and TRBJ2-3): GAGVSQSPSNKVTEKGKDVELRCDPISGHTALYWYRQSLGQGLEFLIYFQGNSAPDKSGLPSDRFSAERTGGSVSTLTIQRTQQEDSAVYLCASSLGGLRTDTQYFGPGTRLTVL.

Worth noting for this clone: The sample has other DNA sequences that encode this CDR3 too. This chain uses TRBV12-3 or TRBV12-4 with TRBJ2-2, with a possible D match to TRBD1 (6 bases). The V end lost 2 bases, the J end lost 5 bases, and 6 bases lay between the germline ends. This CDR3 contains 13 residues. DNA of the CDR3: TGTGCCAGCAGTTTAAGGGGGACCGGGGAGCTGTTTTTT. Its translation: CASSLRGTGELFF.

Here the CDR3 DNA reads TGTGCCAGCAGCTTAGGGGTAGGTTCACCCCTCCACTTT. It encodes CASSLGVGSPLHF. The rearrangement uses TRBV7-7 and TRBJ1-6; no firm D call. The CDR3 runs to 13 residues. CDR1 SSHAT and CDR2 FNYEAQ come from the germline V gene (reference sequence). V dropped 1 base and J dropped 9 bases, with 7 bases sitting between them.

This clone has only one observation. The chain recombines TRBV5-1 with TRBJ2-6, with 8 bases that match TRBD1. Germline CDR1 reads SGHRS; CDR2 reads YFSETQ. The CDR3 is 18 amino acids. V was pared by 4 bases and J by 4 bases, with 13 bases of the junction left unmatched. The CDR3 loop is CASSTRRQGTEGANVLTF. For the CDR3, the DNA is TGCGCCAGCAGCACGAGGAGACAGGGGACGGAGGGGGCCAACGTCCTGACTTTC.

The rearrangement joins TRBV7-2 to TRBJ1-1, with TRBD1 as a possible D gene (5 bases). The CDR3 loop spans 14 amino acids. CDR1 is SGHTA and CDR2 is FQGNSA in the germline V gene. Trimming stripped 1 base from V and 5 bases from J, with 11 bases between. The DNA of the CDR3 is TGTGCCAGCAGCTTAGGGGGCAGTGTAACTGAAGCTTTCTTT. Translation: CASSLGGSVTEAFF.